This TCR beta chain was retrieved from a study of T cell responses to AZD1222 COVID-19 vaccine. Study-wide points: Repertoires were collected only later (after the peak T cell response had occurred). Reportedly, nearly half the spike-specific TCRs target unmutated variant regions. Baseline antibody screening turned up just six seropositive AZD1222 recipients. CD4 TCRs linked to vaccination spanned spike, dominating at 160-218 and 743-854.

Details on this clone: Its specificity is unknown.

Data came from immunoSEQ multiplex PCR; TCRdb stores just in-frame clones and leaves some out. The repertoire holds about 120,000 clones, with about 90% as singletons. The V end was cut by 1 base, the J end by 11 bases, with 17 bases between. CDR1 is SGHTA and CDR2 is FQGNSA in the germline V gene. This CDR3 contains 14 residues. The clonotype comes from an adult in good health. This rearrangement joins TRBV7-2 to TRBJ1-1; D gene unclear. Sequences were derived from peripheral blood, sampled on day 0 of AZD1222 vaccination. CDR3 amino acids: CASSLGIVAARAFF. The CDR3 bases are TGTGCCAGCAGCTTAGGAATAGTAGCTGCTCGGGCTTTCTTT.